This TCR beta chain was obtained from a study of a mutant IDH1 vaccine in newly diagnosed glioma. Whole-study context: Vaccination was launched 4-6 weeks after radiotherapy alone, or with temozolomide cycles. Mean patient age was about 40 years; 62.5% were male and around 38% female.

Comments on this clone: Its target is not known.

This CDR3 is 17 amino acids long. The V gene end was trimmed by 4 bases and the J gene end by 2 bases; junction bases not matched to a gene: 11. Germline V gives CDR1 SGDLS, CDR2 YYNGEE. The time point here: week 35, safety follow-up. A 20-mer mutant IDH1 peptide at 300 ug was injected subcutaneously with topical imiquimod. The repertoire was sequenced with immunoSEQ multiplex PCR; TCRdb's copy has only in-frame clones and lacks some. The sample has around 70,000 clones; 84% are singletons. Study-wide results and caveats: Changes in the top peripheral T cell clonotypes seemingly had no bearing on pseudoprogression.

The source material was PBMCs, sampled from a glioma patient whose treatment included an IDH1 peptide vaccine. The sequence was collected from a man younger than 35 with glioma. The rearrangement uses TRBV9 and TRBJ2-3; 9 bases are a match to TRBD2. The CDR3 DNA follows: TGTGCCAGCAGCCTTAGCGGGGGAGCGGGGCACACAGATACGCAGTATTTT. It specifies CASSLSGGAGHTDTQYF. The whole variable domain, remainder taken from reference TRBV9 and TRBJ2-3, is DSGVTQTPKHLITATGQRVTLRCSPRSGDLSVYWYQQSLDQGLQFLIQYYNGEERAKGNILERFSAQQFPDLHSELNLSSLELGDSALYFCASSLSGGAGHTDTQYFGPGTRLTVL.